Shown below are 28 T cell receptor beta chains from a single sample sequenced in a study of blood T cell repertoires in COVID-19. Here immunoSEQ multiplex PCR was the method, and the copy in TCRdb shows in-frame clones only, minus some. Counted here are some 250,000 clones, around 89% occurring once; the ten biggest clones make up just under 9%. The specimen was PBMCs or T cells enriched from blood (not recorded which). The origin of the receptors is a man aged 40-49 years who had recovered from COVID-19.

This clone was detected a few times. V is TRBV15 and J is TRBJ1-6; maybe TRBD1 (5 bases). CDR1 and CDR2 from the germline V gene are LNHNV and YYDKDF (reference sequence). CDR3 length equals 16 residues. V lost 3 bases, J lost 6 bases, and 15 bases lay in between. As DNA, the CDR3 is TGTGCCACCAGCAGTAATGGGGCAGTCAGTAATTCACCCCTCCACTTT. Encoded protein: CATSSNGAVSNSPLHF.

Turning to this clone: The sample contains more than one DNA sequence encoding this CDR3. The chain uses TRBV6-1 and TRBJ2-5, with 11 nucleotides matching TRBD2. The CDR3 loop spans 15 amino acids. Losses at the gene ends were 2 bases for V and 2 bases for J; bases not matched to a gene: 1. Looked up from germline, CDR1 is MNHNS and CDR2 is SASEGT. The CDR3 region is CASSELAGGQETQYF. DNA for the CDR3: TGTGCCAGCAGTGAACTAGCGGGGGGTCAAGAGACCCAGTACTTC.

This clone occurred a few times. This rearrangement joins TRBV11-2 to TRBJ2-7, with D perhaps matching TRBD2 (9 bases). Trimming removed 3 bases at V and 3 bases at J, with 18 bases between. The CDR3 extends over 16 amino acids. The germline CDR1 and CDR2 sequences are SGHAT and FQNNGV. The CDR3 region is CASSFQRGDRNYEQYF. The CDR3 coding sequence is TGTGCCAGCAGCTTCCAGCGGGGGGACAGGAACTACGAGCAGTACTTC. Full variable domain (missing parts from reference TRBV11-2 and TRBJ2-7): EAGVAQSPRYKIIEKRQSVAFWCNPISGHATLYWYQQILGQGPKLLIQFQNNGVVDDSQLPKDRFSAERLKGVDSTLKIQPAKLEDSAVYLCASSFQRGDRNYEQYFGPGTRLTVT.

V is TRBV3-1 (or the pseudogene TRBV3-2) and J is TRBJ1-1; the match to TRBD1 covers 7 bases. The J segment lost 7 bases and the V segment lost 1 base, leaving 6 bases of the junction unmatched. Germline V gene sequence: CDR1 LGHDT, CDR2 YNNKEL (reference sequence). The CDR3 length is 14 residues. CDR3 in amino acids: CASSQGGQRLEAFF. For the CDR3, the DNA is TGTGCCAGCAGCCAAGGGGGACAGAGACTTGAAGCTTTCTTT.

This clone was observed a single time. This chain uses TRBV7-9 with TRBJ1-2; D ambiguous. The CDR3 sequence is 13 residues long. V dropped 1 base and J dropped 8 bases, with 11 bases sitting between them. In germline, CDR1 is SEHNR, CDR2 FQNEAQ (reference sequence). The CDR3 loop reads CASSLDKRYGYTF. CDR3 sequence (DNA): TGTGCCAGCAGCTTAGACAAGCGATACGGCTACACCTTC.

Details on this clone: This sample also contains other DNA sequences that code for the same CDR3. The chain uses TRBV19 and TRBJ1-1; 7 nucleotides agree with TRBD1. This CDR3 is 14 amino acids long. After removal of 3 bases from V and 5 bases from J, the junction contained 6 bases not matched to a gene. Per the germline V gene, CDR1 is LNHDA and CDR2 is SQIVND (reference sequence). The CDR3 DNA follows: TGTGCCAGTAGTATCTATTCAGGGGGAACTGAAGCTTTCTTT. This gives the protein CASSIYSGGTEAFF.

V gene TRBV7-8 combines with J gene TRBJ1-5; the D is unclear. The CDR3 length is 15 residues. V was pared by 5 bases and J by 6 bases, with 17 bases between. In germline, CDR1 is SGHVS, CDR2 FQNEAQ. The CDR3 DNA reads TGTGCCAGCAGCCTTAGCCCCGGGTACGGTCAGCCCCAGCATTTT. Translated: CASSLSPGYGQPQHF.

The chain recombines TRBV7-6 with TRBJ2-7; D might be TRBD2 (5 bases). The CDR3 is 15 amino acids. Trimming removed 0 bases from V and 3 bases from J, with 12 bases in between. Germline CDR1 and CDR2: SGHVS and FNYEAQ. CDR3 sequence reads: CASSLAGIYDYEQYF. The CDR3 DNA is TGTGCCAGCAGCTTAGCCGGGATTTATGACTACGAGCAGTACTTC.

The chain combines TRBV5-4 with TRBJ2-7; possibly TRBD1 for D (5 bases). The V gene lost 4 bases and the J gene lost 3 bases, with 14 bases spanning the gap. Per the germline V gene, CDR1 is SGHNT and CDR2 is YYREEE (reference sequence). The CDR3 is 14 amino acids. The CDR3 is CASSDTGVIYEQYF. The CDR3 nucleotides are TGTGCCAGCAGCGATACAGGCGTTATCTACGAGCAGTACTTC. Combining the CDR3 with reference TRBV5-4 and TRBJ2-7 gives the whole variable domain ETGVTQSPTHLIKTRGQQVTLRCSSQSGHNTVSWYQQALGQGPQFIFQYYREEENGRGNFPPRFSGLQFPNYSSELNVNALELDDSALYLCASSDTGVIYEQYFGPGTRLTVT.

The chain links TRBV24-1 to TRBJ2-3; 8 nucleotides line up with TRBD2. The junction had 11 bases not matched to a gene; V was cut back by 1 base and J by 3 bases. The germline V gene has CDR1 KGHDR and CDR2 SFDVKD. The CDR3 consists of 18 residues. CDR3 protein: CATSDFGATAGGTDTQYF. CDR3 coding DNA: TGTGCCACCAGTGATTTTGGGGCCACGGCGGGAGGAACAGATACGCAGTATTTT.

This clone occurred once. This rearrangement joins TRBV28 to TRBJ1-2; TRBD1 matches at 11 bases. The V and J ends lost 1 base and 4 bases, in that order; junction bases with no gene match: 5. Germline V gene sequence: CDR1 MDHEN, CDR2 SYDVKM. The CDR3 spans 16 residues. The CDR3 nucleotides are TGTGCCAGCAGTTTATCAGGACAGGGGGCCAGCTATGGCTACACCTTC. It encodes CASSLSGQGASYGYTF.

This chain connects TRBV5-8 to TRBJ2-7, with 9 bases matching TRBD1. With V trimmed by 0 bases and J by 3 bases, 7 bases remained unmatched. Germline lookup yields CDR1 SGHTS and CDR2 YDEGEE. The CDR3 is made up of 16 amino acids. CDR3 DNA sequence: TGTGCCAGCAGCTTGGCTCTCGGGACAGGGAGCTACGAGCAGTACTTC. Amino acids: CASSLALGTGSYEQYF. The variable domain in full, with the rest retrieved from reference TRBV5-8 and TRBJ2-7, is EAGVTQSPTHLIKTRGQQATLRCSPISGHTSVYWYQQALGLGLQFLLWYDEGEERNRGNFPPRFSGRQFPNYSSELNVNALELEDSALYLCASSLALGTGSYEQYFGPGTRLTVT.

The chain combines TRBV19 with TRBJ1-2; 7 bases fit TRBD1. After removal of 3 bases from V and 7 bases from J, the junction contained 11 bases not matched to a gene. The CDR3 is 15 amino acids. CDR1 LNHDA and CDR2 SQIVND come from the germline V gene (reference sequence). The CDR3 here is CASSMAQGKIGGYTF. DNA of the CDR3: TGTGCCAGTAGTATGGCACAGGGGAAGATCGGTGGCTACACCTTC.

The chain has TRBV28 and TRBJ2-3; 11 bases map to TRBD2. Per the germline V gene, CDR1 is MDHEN and CDR2 is SYDVKM. The trim removed 7 bases at V and 3 bases at J, leaving 6 bases unmatched. The CDR3 sequence is 15 residues long. Written as DNA, the CDR3 is TGTGCCAGCACCTTTGTAGCGGGAGGGACAGATACGCAGTATTTT. Translated: CASTFVAGGTDTQYF. Together with reference TRBV28 and TRBJ2-3, the CDR3 gives the full variable domain: DVKVTQSSRYLVKRTGEKVFLECVQDMDHENMFWYRQDPGLGLRLIYFSYDVKMKEKGDIPEGYSVSREKKERFSLILESASTNQTSMYLCASTFVAGGTDTQYFGPGTRLTVL.

The genes are TRBV11-1 and TRBJ1-2; 8 nucleotides align to TRBD1. CDR3 length: 14 residues. CDR1 and CDR2 from the germline V gene are SGHAT and FQDESV (reference sequence). J gave up 4 bases and V 5 bases, and 6 bases lay outside the gene matches. The CDR3 sequence: CASSRQGATYGYTF. CDR3 nucleotides: TGTGCCAGCAGCCGTCAGGGGGCCACCTATGGCTACACCTTC.

The chain employs TRBV4-3 and TRBJ2-2; 8 nucleotides align to TRBD2. The CDR3 runs to 18 residues. Looked up from germline, CDR1 is LGHNA and CDR2 is YSLEER. The V gene end was trimmed by 0 bases and the J gene end by 7 bases; junction bases not matched to a gene: 13. Here the CDR3 reads CASSQEVPGLGLGGELFF. CDR3 DNA sequence: TGCGCCAGCAGCCAAGAAGTTCCGGGACTAGGGCTAGGCGGGGAGCTGTTTTTT.

The rearrangement uses TRBV24-1 and TRBJ1-1; D is unclear. The V end lost 4 bases, the J end lost 4 bases, and 9 bases lay between the germline ends. CDR1 is KGHDR and CDR2 is SFDVKD in the germline V gene. The CDR3 extends over 13 amino acids. The CDR3 spells CATSDRDGTEAFF. The CDR3 DNA is TGTGCCACCAGTGACCGAGATGGCACTGAAGCTTTCTTT.

The chain is built from TRBV7-9 and TRBJ1-4; no firm D call. The V end lost 5 bases, the J end lost 5 bases, and 15 bases lay between the germline ends. Germline CDR1 is SEHNR and CDR2 is FQNEAQ (reference sequence). CDR3 length: 15 residues. The CDR3 is CASSRQPGVNEKLFF. CDR3 sequence (DNA): TGTGCCAGCAGCCGCCAGCCGGGAGTAAATGAAAAACTGTTTTTT.

The chain links TRBV5-1 to TRBJ1-6; 9 bases agree with TRBD1. V was pared by 0 bases and J by 6 bases, with 1 base of the junction left unmatched. This CDR3 contains 15 residues. Germline V gene lookup returns CDR1 SGHRS and CDR2 YFSETQ. The CDR3 bases are TGCGCCAGCAGCTTGGGGGACAGGGTTAATTCACCCCTCCACTTT. It is translated as CASSLGDRVNSPLHF.

The rearrangement links TRBV29-1 to TRBJ2-7, with 11 nucleotides matching TRBD2. CDR1 and CDR2 (germline): SQVTM, ANQGSEA. The CDR3 sequence is 18 residues long. V was clipped by 8 bases and J by 0 bases; unmatched bases: 18. The CDR3 DNA reads as TGCAGCATCTCCATACCGGGACTAGCGGAATCATACTCCTACGAGCAGTACTTC. Residues: CSISIPGLAESYSYEQYF.

Regarding this clone: This may stem from a read error, because a much larger clone lies one nucleotide away. The chain uses TRBV7-9 and TRBJ2-7, with 7 bases that match TRBD1. Germline V gene data show CDR1 as SEHNR and CDR2 as FQNEAQ (reference sequence). This CDR3 contains 14 residues. The junction had 5 bases not matched to a gene; V was cut back by 4 bases and J by 2 bases. The CDR3 sequence is CASSYRDSPYEQYF. CDR3 DNA: TGTGCCAGCAGCTACCGGGACAGTCCCTACGAGCAGTACTTC.

The chain links TRBV27 to TRBJ1-2; a weak D match, TRBD1 (5 bases). This CDR3 is built from 14 residues. V lost 2 bases and J lost 4, with 11 bases in between. The V gene's germline CDR1 is MNHEY and CDR2 SMNVEV (reference sequence). This CDR3 is CASSLLGEAYGYTF. The DNA of the CDR3 is TGTGCCAGCAGTTTACTGGGGGAGGCCTATGGCTACACCTTC.

This chain joins TRBV4-3 and TRBJ2-2; TRBD2 matches at 8 bases. Germline lookup yields CDR1 LGHNA and CDR2 YSLEER. Germline trimming cut 1 base from V and 4 bases from J; bases unmatched to any gene: 8. CDR3 size: 17 residues. The DNA for the CDR3 is TGCGCCAGCAGCCAAGTGGGAGCGGGAGCGCTCACCGGGGAGCTGTTTTTT. Encoded protein: CASSQVGAGALTGELFF.

The chain uses TRBV6-2 or TRBV6-3 and TRBJ2-2; weak D call: TRBD2 (5 bases). In germline, CDR1 is MNHEY, CDR2 SVGEGT. Trimming cost V 2 bases and J 4 bases, with 14 bases left between them. This CDR3 is 16 amino acids long. CDR3 amino acids: CASSYQSGARTGELFF. The CDR3 nucleotides read TGTGCCAGCAGTTACCAAAGCGGAGCGCGCACCGGGGAGCTGTTTTTT.

V and J are TRBV29-1 and TRBJ2-7, with TRBD1 matching over 10 bases. CDR3 length equals 12 residues. V was clipped by 4 bases and J by 4 bases; unmatched bases: 1. From germline, CDR1 is SQVTM and CDR2 ANQGSEA. The CDR3 protein is CSVGDRGYEQYF. In DNA, the CDR3 is TGCAGCGTTGGGGACAGGGGTTACGAGCAGTACTTC.

The chain has TRBV20-1 and TRBJ1-5; maybe TRBD1 (5 bases). This CDR3 spans 14 amino acids. The ends were cut back, 3 bases at V and 3 bases at J, with 12 bases in the middle. CDR1 is DFQATT and CDR2 is SNEGSKA in the germline V gene (reference sequence). In DNA form, the CDR3 reads TGCAGTGCTAGTGTTGGGGGGGTCAATCAGCCCCAGCATTTT. Its translation: CSASVGGVNQPQHF.

This chain links TRBV30 with TRBJ1-1; unclear D gene. The germline gives CDR1 GTSNPN, CDR2 SVGIG (reference sequence). CDR3 length equals 12 residues. The V end lost 4 bases, the J end lost 10 bases, and 16 bases lay between the germline ends. The CDR3 DNA sequence: TGTGCCTGGATCGGGTTGGCTACTTCAGCTTTCTTT. Amino acids: CAWIGLATSAFF. Filled out from reference TRBV30 and TRBJ1-1, the complete variable domain reads SQTIHQWPATLVQPVGSPLSLECTVEGTSNPNLYWYRQAAGRGLQLLFYSVGIGQISSEVPQNLSASRPQDRQFILSSKKLLLSDSGFYLCAWIGLATSAFFGQGTRLTVV.

The chain couples TRBV6-1 to TRBJ2-7; 8 bases fit TRBD2. The CDR3 spans 14 residues. V was clipped by 3 bases and J by 2 bases; unmatched bases: 3. Germline V CDR1 and CDR2: MNHNS, SASEGT. The DNA for the CDR3 is TGTGCCAGCAGTGATACGGGGGGGGCCTACGAGCAGTACTTC. Translated: CASSDTGGAYEQYF.